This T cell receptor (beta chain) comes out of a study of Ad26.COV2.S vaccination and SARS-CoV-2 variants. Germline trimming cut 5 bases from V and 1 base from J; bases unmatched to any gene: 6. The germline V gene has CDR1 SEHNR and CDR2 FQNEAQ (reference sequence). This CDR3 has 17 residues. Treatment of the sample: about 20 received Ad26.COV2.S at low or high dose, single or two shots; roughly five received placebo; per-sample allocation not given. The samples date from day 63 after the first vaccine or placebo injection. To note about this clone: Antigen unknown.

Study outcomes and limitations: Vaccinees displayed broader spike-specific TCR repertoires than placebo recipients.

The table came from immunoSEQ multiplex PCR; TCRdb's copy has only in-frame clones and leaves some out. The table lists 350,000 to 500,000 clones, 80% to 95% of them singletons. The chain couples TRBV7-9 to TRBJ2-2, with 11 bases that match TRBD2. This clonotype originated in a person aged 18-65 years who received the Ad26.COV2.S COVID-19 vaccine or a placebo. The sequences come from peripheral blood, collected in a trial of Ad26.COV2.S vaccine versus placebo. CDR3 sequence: CASSLGTSGRNTGELFF. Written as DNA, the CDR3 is TGTGCCAGCAGCCTAGGGACTAGCGGAAGGAACACCGGGGAGCTGTTTTTT.